This is a list of T cell receptor beta chains from one sample in a study of long-term antiretroviral therapy in people with HIV. Assay used: immunoSEQ multiplex PCR; TCRdb lists only in-frame clones, some missing. This sample has around 15,000 clones, with 70% to 90% found just once. The sequencing here drew on unsorted PBMCs, taken 0.5 years after starting antiretroviral therapy. Receptor source: a middle-aged woman with HIV. Each CDR3 is given with its conserved first and last residue. Each record gives: V gene, CDR3 length, J gene, D gene, clone size, CDR3 DNA, CDR3 protein. The D gene is left open where the match is weak. Clone size, where shown, is once, few, many, or a class for clones that have expanded.

TRBV7-8	15	TRBJ1-1	NA	NA	TGTGCCAGCACCAAAGGGAGGTCGGAGGACACTGAAGCTTTCTTT	CASTKGRSEDTEAFF
TRBV9	14	TRBJ1-4	NA	NA	TGTGCCAGCAGCGTAGAGGGCGGGAGTGAAAAACTGTTTTTT	CASSVEGGSEKLFF
TRBV7-9	14	TRBJ2-7	NA	NA	TGTGCCAGCAGCTTAGCGGCTGGGACAAACGAGCAGTACTTC	CASSLAAGTNEQYF
TRBV7-9	13	TRBJ1-1	NA	NA	TGTGCCAGCAGCTTAGCGGAAACTACTGAAGCTTTCTTT	CASSLAETTEAFF
TRBV18	16	TRBJ1-4	TRBD1	once	TGTGCCAGCTCACCGGTAACAGGGGGCTCGAATGAAAAACTGTTTTTT	CASSPVTGGSNEKLFF
TRBV7-2	17	TRBJ2-2	TRBD2	NA	TGTGCCAGCAGCTACGGACTAGCGGGAGCCAGGACCGGGGAGCTGTTTTTT	CASSYGLAGARTGELFF
TRBV7-2	14	TRBJ2-1	TRBD2	NA	TGTGCCAGCAGCTTTTCTCTAGCGGGAAATGAGCAGTTCTTC	CASSFSLAGNEQFF
TRBV6-5	13	TRBJ2-7	NA	few	TGTGCCAGCAGCCGCGACTGGGAGAGCGAGCAGTACTTC	CASSRDWESEQYF
TRBV6-6	14	TRBJ2-7	TRBD2	NA	TGTGCCAGCAGTCGGACTAGCGGTGGCTACGAGCAGTACTTC	CASSRTSGGYEQYF
TRBV7-8	14	TRBJ1-2	TRBD1	few	TGTGCCAGCAGCTTTCGACAGGGCTACTATGGCTACACCTTC	CASSFRQGYYGYTF
TRBV6-5	13	TRBJ2-3	NA	NA	TGTGCCAGCAGTTACGGCCCAGGGGATACGCAGTATTTT	CASSYGPGDTQYF
TRBV5-1	14	TRBJ2-2	NA	few	TGCGCCAGCAGCTTAGTGGGGAGGACCGGGGAGCTGTTTTTT	CASSLVGRTGELFF
TRBV5-6	12	TRBJ2-3	NA	NA	TGTGCCAGCAGCGATGGTGGGAATACGCAGTATTTT	CASSDGGNTQYF
TRBV7-3	14	TRBJ2-5	TRBD2	NA	TGTGCCAGCAGCACGGGACTAGGAGAAGAGACCCAGTACTTC	CASSTGLGEETQYF
TRBV7-9	14	TRBJ2-1	TRBD2	NA	TGTGCCAGCAGCTTCACTAGCGGCTACAATGAGCAGTTCTTC	CASSFTSGYNEQFF
TRBV10-3	16	TRBJ2-3	TRBD1	NA	TGTGCCATCAGGGAGACAGGGCTGTTGGGGACAGATACGCAGTATTTT	CAIRETGLLGTDTQYF
TRBV29-1	14	TRBJ2-3	NA	NA	TGCAGCGTCGCGACAGGCGCGACCACAGATACGCAGTATTTT	CSVATGATTDTQYF
TRBV5-4	12	TRBJ2-5	NA	NA	TGTGCCAGCAGCTTGGGTTTAGAGACCCAGTACTTC	CASSLGLETQYF
TRBV19	11	TRBJ1-5	NA	NA	TGTGCCAGTAGCCCTAATCAGCCCCAGCATTTT	CASSPNQPQHF
TRBV5-1	12	TRBJ2-5	NA	NA	TGCGCCAGCAGCTTGGAAGGAGAGACCCAGTACTTC	CASSLEGETQYF
TRBV9	14	TRBJ1-2	NA	once	TGTGCCAGCAGCGTAGGGGAGGGACCCTATGGCTACACCTTC	CASSVGEGPYGYTF
TRBV6-1	16	TRBJ2-4	NA	NA	TGTGCCAGCAGTGCACTTGGACTGATAGCCAAAAACATTCAGTACTTC	CASSALGLIAKNIQYF
TRBV5-1	14	TRBJ2-1	NA	NA	TGCGCCAGCAGCTTATCCAGTATCTCCAATGAGCAGTTCTTC	CASSLSSISNEQFF
TRBV11-2	13	TRBJ2-1	NA	NA	TGTGCCAGCAGCTTTTCCGGGCGTAAAATCCCTTTCTTC	CASSFSGRKIPFF
TRBV7-9	16	TRBJ2-7	TRBD2	NA	TGTGCCAGCAGCGCCGGGACTAGCGGGATCCTGGCAGAGCAGTACTTC	CASSAGTSGILAEQYF
TRBV28	15	TRBJ2-7	NA	NA	TGTGCCAGCAGCGCCCTCCCTGGGTATAGTTACGAGCAGTACTTC	CASSALPGYSYEQYF
TRBV7-9	11	TRBJ1-2	NA	few	TGTGCCAGCAGCTCAGGGGTTGGCTACACCTTC	CASSSGVGYTF
TRBV19	16	TRBJ2-1	TRBD2	NA	TGTGCCAGTAGTACCCATTCTAGCGGGAGTTACAATGAGCAGTTCTTC	CASSTHSSGSYNEQFF
TRBV10-3	13	TRBJ2-7	NA	NA	TGTGCCATCAGCGGCGGGACAATACTCGAGCAGTACTTC	CAISGGTILEQYF
TRBV11-2	13	TRBJ1-2	NA	NA	TGTGCCAGCAGCTTACGGGGAGTCTATGGCTACACCTTC	CASSLRGVYGYTF
TRBV28	15	TRBJ2-2	TRBD2	NA	TGTGCCAGCAGAAAGAAGCGGGAGGAAACCGGGGAGCTGTTTTTT	CASRKKREETGELFF
TRBV5-8	15	TRBJ1-5	NA	NA	TGTGCCAGCAGCTTGAACGGTTATAGCAATCAGCCCCAGCATTTT	CASSLNGYSNQPQHF
TRBV7-2	19	TRBJ2-1	TRBD2	NA	TGTGCCAGCAGCTTAGGGATCCTAGCGGGAAAGAGTGTGTCCAATGAGCAGTTCTTC	CASSLGILAGKSVSNEQFF
TRBV5-1	15	TRBJ2-1	TRBD2	NA	TGCGCCAGCAGCTTGGTAGGACTAGCGGGAGAGGTTGGGTTCTTC	CASSLVGLAGEVGFF
TRBV13	12	TRBJ2-1	NA	NA	TGTGCCAGCAGCTCTCAGGGCTATGAGCAGTTCTTC	CASSSQGYEQFF
TRBV29-1	14	TRBJ2-7	TRBD2	NA	TGCAGCGCCACCCGTGGGACTAGCGACTACGAGCAGTACTTC	CSATRGTSDYEQYF
TRBV27	17	TRBJ2-1	TRBD2	NA	TGTGCCAGCAGTACACTCCAGACTAGCGGGCCCAACAATGAGCAGTTCTTC	CASSTLQTSGPNNEQFF
TRBV25-1	11	TRBJ2-1	NA	NA	TGTGCCAGCAGTCCAGGGAATGAGCAGTTCTTC	CASSPGNEQFF
TRBV7-9	12	TRBJ2-1	NA	NA	TGTGCCAGCAACAATATTAAGGTTGAGCAGTTCTTC	CASNNIKVEQFF
TRBV9	17	TRBJ2-3	TRBD1	NA	TGTGCCAGCAGCGTAGAGTCCACAGGGGACGTATCAGATACGCAGTATTTT	CASSVESTGDVSDTQYF
TRBV10-3	14	TRBJ1-1	NA	NA	TGTGCCATCAGTGAGTCGATACAAAGGACTGAAGCTTTCTTT	CAISESIQRTEAFF
TRBV6-1	16	TRBJ2-3	NA	NA	TGTGCCAGCAGTGAAGGGGGGGGCCGAGAACCCGATACGCAGTATTTT	CASSEGGGREPDTQYF